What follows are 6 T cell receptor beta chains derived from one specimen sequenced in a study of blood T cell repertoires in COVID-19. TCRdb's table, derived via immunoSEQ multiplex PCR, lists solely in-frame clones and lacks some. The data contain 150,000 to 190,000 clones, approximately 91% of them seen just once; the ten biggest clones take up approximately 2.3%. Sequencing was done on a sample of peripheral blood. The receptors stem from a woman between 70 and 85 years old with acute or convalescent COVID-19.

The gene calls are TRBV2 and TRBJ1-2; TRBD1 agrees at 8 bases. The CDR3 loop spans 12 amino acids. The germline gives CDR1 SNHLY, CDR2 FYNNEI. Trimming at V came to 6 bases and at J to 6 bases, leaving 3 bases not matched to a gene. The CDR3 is CASRQGANGYTF. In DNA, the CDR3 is TGTGCCAGCAGGCAGGGGGCTAATGGCTACACCTTC. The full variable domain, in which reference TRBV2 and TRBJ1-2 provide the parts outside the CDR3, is EPEVTQTPSHQVTQMGQEVILRCVPISNHLYFYWYRQILGQKVEFLVSFYNNEISEKSEIFDDQFSVERPDGSNFTLKIRSTKLEDSAMYFCASRQGANGYTFGSGTRLTVV.

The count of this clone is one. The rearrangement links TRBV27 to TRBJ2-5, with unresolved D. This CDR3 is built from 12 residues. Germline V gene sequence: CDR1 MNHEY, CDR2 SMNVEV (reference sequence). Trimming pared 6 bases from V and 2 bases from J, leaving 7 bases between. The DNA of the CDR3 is TGTGCCAGCAGGTCCCATCAAGAGACCCAGTACTTC. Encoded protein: CASRSHQETQYF.

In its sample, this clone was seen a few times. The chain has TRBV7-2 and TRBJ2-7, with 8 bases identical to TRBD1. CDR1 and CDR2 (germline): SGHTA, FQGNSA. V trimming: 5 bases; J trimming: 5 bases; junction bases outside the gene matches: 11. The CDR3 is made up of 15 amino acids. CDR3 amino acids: CASSPYRGAQDEQYF. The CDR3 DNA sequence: TGTGCCAGCAGCCCTTACAGGGGGGCCCAGGACGAGCAGTACTTC.

CDR3 in DNA: TGTGCCAGCAGCCAGGCAGGTTGGTGGCAAGAGACCCAGTACTTC. It yields the protein CASSQAGWWQETQYF. The gene calls are TRBV14 and TRBJ2-5; no firm D call. Trimming shortened V by 3 bases and J by 2 bases, and 13 bases separated the two germline ends. CDR1 and CDR2 from the germline V gene are SGHDN and FVKESK. This CDR3 comprises 15 residues.

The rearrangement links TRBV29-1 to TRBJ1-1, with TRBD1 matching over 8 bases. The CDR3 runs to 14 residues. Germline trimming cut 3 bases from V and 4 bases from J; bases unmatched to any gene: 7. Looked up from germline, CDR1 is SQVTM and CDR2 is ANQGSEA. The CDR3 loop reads CSVEEQGVGTEAFF. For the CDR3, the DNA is TGCAGCGTTGAGGAACAGGGGGTGGGCACTGAAGCTTTCTTT.

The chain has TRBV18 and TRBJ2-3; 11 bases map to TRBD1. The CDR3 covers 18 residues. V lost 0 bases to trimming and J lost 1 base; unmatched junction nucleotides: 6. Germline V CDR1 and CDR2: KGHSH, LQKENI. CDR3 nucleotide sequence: TGTGCCAGCTCACCACCCGGACAGGGGGCGACGCGCACAGATACGCAGTATTTT. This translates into CASSPPGQGATRTDTQYF.